This T cell receptor beta chain was sequenced during a study of CD8+ T cells in alopecia areata. As for the study in general: Treatment comprised oral tofacitinib, 5 to 10 mg twice daily, in treated patients. The protocol delivered tofacitinib for 6 to 18 months, then withdrew it for 6 months.

The sequencing template was cDNA reverse transcribed from extracted RNA. TCRdb keeps only in-frame clones here, not all; method: immunoSEQ multiplex PCR. The table shows roughly 150,000 clones, with around 50% occurring only once. The V gene's germline CDR1 is LGHNA and CDR2 YSLEER. The CDR3 length is 15 residues. With V trimmed by 1 base and J by 0 bases, 3 bases remained unmatched. Study findings and constraints: The study found higher clonality in lesional than normal scalp, especially in alopecia totalis/universalis.

Those with alopecia areata gave lesional scalp punch biopsies and peripheral blood. This clone was recorded a few times. Its antigen is as yet unknown. This sequence joins TRBV4-3 and TRBJ2-7; 7 bases fit TRBD1. The source was CD4+ T cells sorted from blood, collected at week 0. This sequence was found in a human donor with alopecia areata. As DNA, the CDR3 is TGCGCCAGCAGCCAAGGGGACAGTCCCTCCTACGAGCAGTACTTC. Residues: CASSQGDSPSYEQYF.